This T cell receptor beta chain comes out of a study of blood T cell repertoires in COVID-19. Data came from immunoSEQ multiplex PCR; TCRdb stores just in-frame clones and leaves some out. The sample yields roughly 38,000 clones, around 81% seen once. The clonotype was recovered from a man between 40 and 49 years old with active or convalescent COVID-19. Sample: peripheral blood.

CDR3 DNA sequence: TGTGCCAGCAGCTCATCCCCCCAGGGTTTAAAGACCGGGGAGCTGTTTTTT. Translation: CASSSSPQGLKTGELFF. The V and J genes are TRBV7-2 and TRBJ2-2; tentative D call: TRBD1 (5 bases). The CDR3 runs 17 residues. Germline V gives CDR1 SGHTA, CDR2 FQGNSA. V was clipped by 4 bases and J by 5 bases, with 20 bases between them.